This record covers a single T cell receptor (beta chain). This clone was picked up a small number of times. The antigen it binds to is not known. No qualities accompany the bases; no much larger clone lies one base away. TCRbeta CDR3 regions were amplified from genomic DNA by means of the immunoSEQ Assay, a bias-controlled multiplex PCR. As for the original processing: The number of nucleated cells in each sample was estimated from the amplification of reference gene primers within the assay. To quantify the absolute abundance of each unique TCRbeta CDR3 rearrangement, sequence reads were collapsed and filtered. Productive Simpson clonality was computed per sample as the square root of Simpson's diversity index over productive rearrangements. TCRdb carries this immuneACCESS record with in-frame sequences only. Its versions omit some clonotypes, under half of them owing to an unresolved V gene in the studies checked, with the rest unexplained. V and J calls and clone size follow that table, whereas D and trimming were derived from the DNA. This sample comprises about 300,000 clones, 80% to 95% of them detected only once. Clones ranked in the top ten supply more than 0.95% of the sample.

These data come from a study of blood T cell repertoires in COVID-19 (dated by TCRdb to 2019 to 2021). Regarding the study in general: Samples covering the acute and convalescent phases of COVID-19 were provided by collaborators in the United States, Italy and Spain. The prospective study material was composed of cDNA or gDNA derived from T cells, B-cell-depleted T cells, or PBMCs. Subjects who had been exposed to COVID-19, were actively infected with it, or had recovered from it provided the deeply sampled blood TCRbeta repertoires that made up the dataset. The repertoires were made available in a free public database intended to serve as a resource for research on the immune response to SARS-CoV-2. Samples came from the ongoing ImmuneRACE study (first 160 participants) plus 1,254 subjects from 6 global collaborators. Nearly every sample came with metadata listing a de-identified subject ID, COVID-19 status, age in years and sex. Where HLA class I and class II types were available, the types were taken from metadata supplied by the sample provider, not from assay-based typing.

General findings and caveats noted by the study authors: Clinical and demographic metadata were provided uncurated, with the amount varying by source and participant.

In the prospective study, participants were about 18 to 100 years old, resided in 25 or so geographic areas of the United States, and were enrolled through a virtual design. To assign participants to cohorts, the prospective study relied on clinical history that participants themselves reported in a screening survey and a study questionnaire. For ImmuneRACE Cohort 3, a participant was defined as recovered based on two consecutive negative NP/OP PCR tests, clearance by a healthcare professional, or resolution of symptoms. Each participant in the prospective study had whole blood, serum and a nasopharyngeal or oropharyngeal swab collected by mobile phlebotomists. Additional blood draws and questionnaires over an approximately 2-month period could optionally be provided by prospective study participants. Before DNA extraction, prospective study blood samples were shipped either frozen or at room temperature.

CDR1 and CDR2, per the germline V gene, are SNHLY and FYNNEI. Its CDR3 holds 11 amino acids, cysteine through phenylalanine. Only CDR3 DNA is held: 33 bases, read in frame from base 1. Trimming takes 8 bases from V and 4 bases from J, and the germline ends sit 9 bases apart. Sequencing used PBMCs or T cells enriched from blood (not recorded which). The sequence joins TRBV2 to TRBJ2-7; the D gene is not confidently resolved. This sequence originates from a woman under 40 who had recovered from COVID-19. The DNA sequence is as follows: TGTGCCAGCTCTGTCGGGTACGAGCAGTACTTC. Its coded protein is CASSVGYEQYF.